The 32 T cell receptor beta chains given below trace back to one sample, sequenced in a study of T cells expressing NK-cell markers. From its re-call of the 5' RACE reads, TCRdb lists each CDR3 protein once, without DNA. Its listing shows 150,000 to 200,000 distinct CDR3 sequences. Sequencing used blood T cells: a sorted CD56 or NKG2C T cell subset, CD4+ or CD8+ T cells, or bulk PBMC T cells (not recorded which). The source is a woman aged 18-70 years in good health.

The CDR3 spells CASSVGSEINTEAFF. This rearrangement joins TRBV9 to TRBJ1-1. CDR1 and CDR2 from the germline V gene are SGDLS and YYNGEE. CDR3 size: 15 residues.

The chain carries TRBV11-2 and TRBJ1-2; TCRdb proposes TRBD1, but this gene call is untestable without DNA. There are 12 residues in the CDR3. Germline lookup yields CDR1 SGHAT and CDR2 FQNNGV. The CDR3 reads CASSRDRAGYTF.

V gene TRBV4-1 combines with J gene TRBJ1-2; without DNA, the TCRdb call of TRBD1 cannot be checked. The CDR3 covers 15 residues. Germline V lookup: CDR1 MGHRA, CDR2 YSYEKL. CDR3 sequence reads: CASSQDPGQGRGYTF.

The chain uses TRBV6-1 and TRBJ1-4; as DNA is missing, the TRBD1 call by TCRdb cannot be tested. This CDR3 comprises 14 residues. Per germline, CDR1 MNHNS and CDR2 SASEGT. The CDR3 here is CASTERGRGEKLFF.

This chain uses TRBV27 with TRBJ1-5; TCRdb lists TRBD1, though no DNA is available to test this call. The CDR3 is 14 amino acids. Germline CDR1 is MNHEY and CDR2 is SMNVEV (reference sequence). The CDR3 here is CASSSRTGNQPQHF.

The rearrangement links TRBV2 to TRBJ1-6; TCRdb proposes TRBD1, but this gene call is untestable without DNA. The CDR3 has 14 residues. Germline assignment: CDR1 SNHLY and CDR2 FYNNEI. The CDR3 loop is CASSAGGGGSPLHF.

The V gene is TRBV7-8, the J gene TRBJ2-7; TCRdb outputs TRBD1, but without DNA this stays unchecked. The CDR3 length is 13 residues. The germline CDR1 and CDR2 sequences are SGHVS and FQNEAQ. CDR3 region: CASRGQGNFEQYF.

The gene calls are TRBV27 and TRBJ1-6; no DNA is available, so the TRBD1 call from TCRdb remains unchecked. Germline V lookup: CDR1 MNHEY, CDR2 SMNVEV (reference sequence). This CDR3 contains 16 residues. The chain's CDR3 is CASGPATGRYNSPLHF.

The gene calls are TRBV20-1 and TRBJ2-1; TCRdb's D gene call, TRBD2, goes unchecked for lack of DNA. Germline V CDR1 and CDR2: DFQATT, SNEGSKA (reference sequence). The CDR3 has 17 amino acids. This CDR3 reads CSAGRTSGGPTYNEQFF.

This CDR3 reads CASSLARSAQETQYF. This chain uses TRBV7-6 with TRBJ2-5. This CDR3 is 15 amino acids long. The V gene's germline CDR1 is SGHVS and CDR2 FNYEAQ.

The chain carries TRBV4-2 and TRBJ1-2; TCRdb reports TRBD1, a call that lacks DNA to check it against. The CDR3 is 15 amino acids. Germline CDR1 LGHNA, CDR2 YNFKEQ. The CDR3 loop is CASSRQGAGVTGYTF.

The gene calls are TRBV7-6 and TRBJ2-3. This CDR3 region has 16 residues. Germline loops: CDR1 SGHVS, CDR2 FNYEAQ. CDR3 sequence reads: CASSLAGNRLTDTQYF.

This rearrangement joins TRBV28 to TRBJ1-4; the TRBD1 assignment by TCRdb is unverifiable without DNA. The CDR3 length is 15 residues. Germline values: CDR1 MDHEN, CDR2 SYDVKM. This chain's CDR3 is CASSYTGMTNEKLFF.

This chain connects TRBV11-2 to TRBJ2-7; the D call of TRBD1 rests on TCRdb alone, since no DNA is present to check it. Germline CDR1 and CDR2: SGHAT and FQNNGV. This CDR3 spans 14 amino acids. CDR3 in amino acids: CASSRTRMSYEQYF.

The chain carries TRBV12-3 or TRBV12-4 and TRBJ1-1; with no DNA, the TCRdb D assignment of TRBD1 cannot be verified. The CDR3 contains 13 residues. The CDR3 sequence is CASNLGQGDEAFF.

The genes are TRBV20-1 and TRBJ1-2; as DNA is missing, the TRBD1 call by TCRdb cannot be tested. The germline V gene has CDR1 DFQATT and CDR2 SNEGSKA (reference sequence). The CDR3 is 13 amino acids. The CDR3 sequence: CSAKMGAFYGYTF.

The chain recombines TRBV5-1 with TRBJ2-7; TCRdb returns TRBD1, unconfirmable since there is no DNA. The CDR3 loop spans 15 amino acids. CDR1 is SGHRS and CDR2 is YFSETQ in the germline V gene. The chain's CDR3 is CASSLVPDREYEQYF.

The chain joins TRBV28 to TRBJ1-2. Germline lookup yields CDR1 MDHEN and CDR2 SYDVKM. CDR3 length equals 12 residues. The CDR3 here is CASSYQNYGYTF.

The CDR3 protein is CASQMGDTQYF. This chain links TRBV2 with TRBJ2-3. CDR3 length equals 11 residues. Germline-derived CDR1 and CDR2 are SNHLY and FYNNEI.

The rearrangement links TRBV2 to TRBJ1-1; with no DNA, the TCRdb D assignment of TRBD1 cannot be verified. The germline V gene encodes CDR1 SNHLY and CDR2 FYNNEI. The CDR3 contains 13 residues. CDR3 residues: CASSEMGLTEAFF.

The V and J genes are TRBV6-5 and TRBJ2-7; the D gene TCRdb calls, TRBD1, cannot be checked with no DNA. This CDR3 has 13 residues. CDR1 is MNHEY and CDR2 is SVGAGI in the germline V gene. CDR3 amino acids: CASSYSTQGKQYF.

The chain has TRBV12-3 or TRBV12-4 and TRBJ1-5; the D gene TCRdb calls, TRBD1, cannot be checked with no DNA. CDR3 length equals 16 residues. CDR3 amino acids: CASSGDRGLVGQPQHF.

The CDR3 is CASSQQGLGTEAFF. The chain uses TRBV4-1 and TRBJ1-1; TCRdb outputs TRBD1, but without DNA this stays unchecked. CDR1 is MGHRA and CDR2 is YSYEKL in the germline V gene. The CDR3 is 14 residues long.

This chain links TRBV20-1 with TRBJ1-4. The V gene's germline CDR1 is DFQATT and CDR2 SNEGSKA (reference sequence). The CDR3 extends over 13 amino acids. CDR3 sequence: CSARVGGNEKLFF.

The chain has TRBV20-1 and TRBJ1-4. Germline CDR1 DFQATT, CDR2 SNEGSKA (reference sequence). The CDR3 runs to 12 residues. CDR3 sequence: CSAWEEGEKLFF.

The chain recombines TRBV24-1 with TRBJ2-5. Germline assignment: CDR1 KGHDR and CDR2 SFDVKD. The CDR3 totals 14 residues. The CDR3 loop is CATSDNRDKETQYF.

The chain's CDR3 is CSAFSMNTEAFF. The chain is built from TRBV20-1 and TRBJ1-1. The germline CDR1 and CDR2 sequences are DFQATT and SNEGSKA (reference sequence). This CDR3 has 12 amino acids.

This chain joins TRBV11-2 and TRBJ2-3; TCRdb indicates TRBD2, and absent DNA this call remains unverified. From germline, CDR1 is SGHAT and CDR2 FQNNGV. The CDR3 consists of 16 residues. CDR3 amino acids: CASSSLPTSQTDTQYF.

This chain connects TRBV11-2 to TRBJ2-5. The length of the CDR3 is 14 residues. The V gene's germline CDR1 is SGHAT and CDR2 FQNNGV. The CDR3: CASSLAKAQETQYF.

The chain carries TRBV24-1 and TRBJ1-1; TCRdb's D gene call, TRBD1, goes unchecked for lack of DNA. Germline V gene data show CDR1 as KGHDR and CDR2 as SFDVKD. CDR3 size: 15 residues. CDR3 in amino acids: CATSAKSGLETEAFF.

V is TRBV5-5 and J is TRBJ2-7. The CDR3 covers 12 residues. Looked up from germline, CDR1 is SGHKS and CDR2 is YYEKEE (reference sequence). The CDR3 spells CASSPRVGEQYF.

CDR3 residues: CASRPLAGDTGELFF. The chain has TRBV28 and TRBJ2-2; the TRBD2 assignment by TCRdb is unverifiable without DNA. Germline-derived CDR1 and CDR2 are MDHEN and SYDVKM. The CDR3 length is 15 residues.